These 3 T cell receptor beta chains were all obtained from the same sample, sequenced in a study of Graves' ophthalmopathy and Graves' hyperthyroidism. RNA served as the template for amplifying TCR beta CDR3 regions. First-round RT-PCR relied on HTBI primers, and a second-round multiplex PCR came next. TCRdb called the multiplex PCR reads again in MiXCR, with one record for every CDR3 protein. The table lists about 390,000 distinct CDR3 sequences, approximately 18% of them singletons, with 2% to 3% in the top ten. Sequences were obtained from peripheral blood. The receptors were sampled from an adult woman with stable Graves' hyperthyroidism.

This clonotype appeared many times. The chain carries TRBV28 and TRBJ2-7; no reliable D call. This CDR3 is 14 amino acids long. V gave up 7 bases and J gave up 2 bases, with 15 bases separating them. Looked up from germline, CDR1 is MDHEN and CDR2 is SYDVKM. CDR3 bases: TGTGCCAGCAACACCTACAGAGCTCCCTACGAGCAGTACTTC. Translating it yields CASNTYRAPYEQYF.

At least ten counts were recorded for this clonotype. This sequence joins TRBV20-1 and TRBJ2-5, with a tentative D call TRBD2 (5 bases). V was pared by 6 bases and J by 2 bases, with 19 bases between. The germline V gene has CDR1 DFQATT and CDR2 SNEGSKA (reference sequence). The CDR3 is 15 residues long. The CDR3 sequence: CSAWVVGRLQETQYF. CDR3 DNA: TGCAGTGCCTGGGTAGTAGGGAGACTTCAAGAGACCCAGTACTTC.

As for this clonotype: Here the CDR3 omits its conserved ending phenylalanine or tryptophan, so a read error is the likely source. Here the CDR3 reads CASSFASGSYEQYY. The CDR3 DNA sequence: TGTGCCAGCAGCTTCGCTAGCGGCTCCTACGAGCAGTACTAC. The gene calls are TRBV7-2 and TRBJ2-7, with 7 bases lining up with TRBD2. V shed 3 bases, J shed 0 bases, and the junction held 2 bases outside the gene matches. This CDR3 region has 14 residues. CDR1 is SGHTA and CDR2 is FQGNSA in the germline V gene.